The 19 T cell receptor beta chains below all came from one sample that was sequenced in a study of graft-versus-host responses after intestinal transplantation. Assay used: immunoSEQ multiplex PCR; TCRdb lists only in-frame clones, some missing. The sample has fewer than 100,000 clones; roughly 86% are singletons. The material was PBMCs, obtained 255 days after intestinal transplant. The receptor source for this set is a human patient who received an intestinal transplant, so some T cells may come from the graft donor.

The gene calls are TRBV5-6 and TRBJ2-5; D tentatively fits TRBD1 or TRBD2 (5 bases each). Trimming cost V 4 bases and J 4 bases, with 11 bases left between them. CDR3 size: 13 residues. The germline V gene encodes CDR1 SGHDT and CDR2 YYEEEE. CDR3 residues: CASSPGPLETQYF. Here the CDR3 DNA reads TGTGCCAGCAGCCCGGGACCTCTAGAGACCCAGTACTTC.

The chain carries TRBV7-9 and TRBJ2-1; 11 bases are shared with TRBD1. Trimming at V came to 4 bases and at J to 4 bases, leaving 9 bases not matched to a gene. Per germline, CDR1 SEHNR and CDR2 FQNEAQ (reference sequence). The CDR3 runs 17 residues. CDR3 in DNA: TGTGCCAGCAGCTCACTAACCGGGACAGGGGGGTACAATGAGCAGTTCTTC. Translation gives CASSSLTGTGGYNEQFF.

This rearrangement joins TRBV2 to TRBJ1-2, with D tentatively TRBD1 (5 bases). V was clipped by 2 bases and J by 4 bases, with 8 bases between them. In germline, CDR1 is SNHLY, CDR2 FYNNEI. The CDR3 spans 13 residues. This CDR3 is CASSEQGVYGYTF. CDR3 nucleotide sequence: TGTGCCAGCAGTGAACAGGGCGTCTATGGCTACACCTTC.

The V call is TRBV6-1, the J call TRBJ2-1; the D is unclear. Germline V gene data show CDR1 as MNHNS and CDR2 as SASEGT. The CDR3 sequence is 17 residues long. V dropped 1 base and J dropped 7 bases, with 20 bases sitting between them. CDR3 loop: CASSEEDRVMFLNEQFF. For the CDR3, the DNA is TGTGCCAGCAGTGAAGAGGATAGGGTGATGTTTCTGAATGAGCAGTTCTTC.

The rearrangement joins TRBV6-5 to TRBJ1-4; tentative D call: TRBD1 (6 bases). CDR3 length: 15 residues. Germline values: CDR1 MNHEY, CDR2 SVGAGI. V dropped 2 bases and J dropped 7 bases, with 14 bases sitting between them. The CDR3 region is CASSYGGRSSEKLFF. The CDR3 coding sequence is TGTGCCAGCAGTTACGGGGGCCGATCCAGTGAAAAACTGTTTTTT.

This clone was seen just once. The gene calls are TRBV11-2 and TRBJ2-4; D unclear. This CDR3 contains 12 residues. Germline V gene lookup returns CDR1 SGHAT and CDR2 FQNNGV. Trimming stripped 3 bases from V and 6 bases from J, with 6 bases between. Here the CDR3 DNA reads TGTGCCAGCAGCTTGGGCCCAAACATTCAGTACTTC. Translating it yields CASSLGPNIQYF. Using reference TRBV11-2 and TRBJ2-4 for the parts outside the CDR3, the full variable domain is EAGVAQSPRYKIIEKRQSVAFWCNPISGHATLYWYQQILGQGPKLLIQFQNNGVVDDSQLPKDRFSAERLKGVDSTLKIQPAKLEDSAVYLCASSLGPNIQYFGAGTRLSVL.

The J gene is TRBJ1-4, the V gene TRBV30; no clear D. V lost 5 bases and J 4 bases, leaving 5 bases between the germline ends. The germline CDR1 and CDR2 sequences are GTSNPN and SVGIG (reference sequence). This CDR3 region has 11 residues. The CDR3, as DNA: TGTGCCTGGGGGTATAATGAAAAACTGTTTTTT. Translated: CAWGYNEKLFF.

This chain uses TRBV5-1 with TRBJ2-6; possibly TRBD1 or TRBD2 for D (6 bases each). Trimming removed 5 bases from V and 0 bases from J, with 18 bases in between. This CDR3 comprises 18 residues. The V gene's germline CDR1 is SGHRS and CDR2 YFSETQ. CDR3 amino acids: CASRRGDLAYSGANVLTF. The CDR3 region has the DNA TGCGCCAGCAGGAGGGGGGACCTGGCGTACTCTGGGGCCAACGTCCTGACTTTC.

V and J are TRBV6-1 and TRBJ2-1; 8 bases agree with TRBD2. CDR3 length equals 15 residues. After removal of 7 bases from V and 5 bases from J, the junction contained 10 bases not matched to a gene. From germline, CDR1 is MNHNS and CDR2 SASEGT. The CDR3 region has the DNA TGTGCCAGCAAACAATTTGCGGGGGGTAACAATGAGCAGTTCTTC. Protein: CASKQFAGGNNEQFF.

V and J are TRBV7-9 and TRBJ2-7; TRBD1 aligns across 8 bases. Germline V lookup: CDR1 SEHNR, CDR2 FQNEAQ (reference sequence). This CDR3 has 12 amino acids. Trimming cost V 3 bases and J 6 bases; bases outside gene matches: 1. In DNA form, the CDR3 reads TGTGCCAGCAGCTTTACAGGGGGCGAGCAGTACTTC. It yields the protein CASSFTGGEQYF. Filled out from reference TRBV7-9 and TRBJ2-7, the complete variable domain reads DTGVSQNPRHKITKRGQNVTFRCDPISEHNRLYWYRQTLGQGPEFLTYFQNEAQLEKSRLLSDRFSAERPKGSFSTLEIQRTEQGDSAMYLCASSFTGGEQYFGPGTRLTVT.

V usage is TRBV5-6 and J usage is TRBJ1-1; D not certain. V shed 3 bases and J shed 2 bases, with 8 bases lying between them. From germline, CDR1 is SGHDT and CDR2 YYEEEE. The CDR3 has 13 amino acids. CDR3 region: CASSWGYNTEAFF. The CDR3 DNA is TGTGCCAGCAGCTGGGGATATAACACTGAAGCTTTCTTT. The full variable domain, its missing parts supplied by reference TRBV5-6 and TRBJ1-1, is DAGVTQSPTHLIKTRGQQVTLRCSPKSGHDTVSWYQQALGQGPQFIFQYYEEEERQRGNFPDRFSGHQFPNYSSELNVNALLLGDSALYLCASSWGYNTEAFFGQGTRLTVV.

The rearrangement links TRBV6-4 to TRBJ2-2; D is undetermined. Trimming cost V 3 bases and J 7 bases, with 12 bases left between them. The CDR3 spans 14 residues. Germline values: CDR1 MRHNA, CDR2 SNTAGT. The DNA of the CDR3 is TGTGCCAGCAGTGATAGCTTGGCTAGCGGGGAGCTGTTTTTT. Translating it yields CASSDSLASGELFF.

The V call is TRBV19, the J call TRBJ2-3; D gene ambiguous. With 8 bases removed from V and 6 bases from J, the gap between germline ends came to 6 bases. CDR1 is LNHDA and CDR2 is SQIVND in the germline V gene (reference sequence). This CDR3 has 10 amino acids. The CDR3, as DNA: TGTGCCAGTGTCGGGGATACGCAGTATTTT. The encoded protein is CASVGDTQYF.

This clone was found once. The rearrangement links TRBV7-2 to TRBJ2-2; D is uncertain. V lost 2 bases to trimming and J lost 5 bases, with 21 bases between them. Germline CDR1 is SGHTA and CDR2 is FQGNSA. The CDR3 sequence is 18 residues long. The CDR3 nucleotides are TGTGCCAGCAGCTTACGTTCTCACCCTGGGGTCCGGACCGGGGAGCTGTTTTTT. It is translated as CASSLRSHPGVRTGELFF.

This clone was picked up a small number of times. The rearrangement links TRBV21-1 to TRBJ1-3. TRBV21-1 is a pseudogene. CDR3 length: 17 amino acids. CDR3 DNA sequence: TGTGCCAGCAGCAAAGAGGGAACAGTCCGTTCTGGAAACACCATATATTTT. Encoded protein: CASSKEGTVRSGNTIYF.

This rearrangement joins TRBV5-4 to TRBJ1-2; D gene ambiguous. Germline V CDR1 and CDR2: SGHNT, YYREEE (reference sequence). The CDR3 has 17 residues. V lost 0 bases and J 0 bases, leaving 15 bases between the germline ends. The CDR3: CASSLVVHREANYGYTF. CDR3 DNA: TGTGCCAGCAGCTTGGTGGTACACCGTGAAGCTAACTATGGCTACACCTTC.

The rearrangement joins TRBV10-1 to TRBJ1-4; TRBD1 aligns across 10 bases. This CDR3 spans 17 amino acids. With 10 bases clipped from V and 1 base from J, the junction kept 12 bases outside the gene matches. Germline lookup yields CDR1 WNHNN and CDR2 SYGVQD (reference sequence). For the CDR3, the DNA is TGCGCCAAATCCCCGTGTGACAGGGGGCGAACTAATGAAAAACTGTTTTTT. As protein: CAKSPCDRGRTNEKLFF.

This chain uses TRBV30 with TRBJ2-1; 7 nucleotides match TRBD2. J lost 2 bases, V lost 4 bases, and 5 bases had no gene match. Germline V gene sequence: CDR1 GTSNPN, CDR2 SVGIG (reference sequence). CDR3 length: 14 residues. The CDR3 loop reads CAWTGTTTYNEQFF. In nucleotides, the CDR3 is TGTGCCTGGACCGGGACTACCACCTACAATGAGCAGTTCTTC.

This chain uses TRBV7-9 with TRBJ2-1; maybe TRBD1 (7 bases). This CDR3 is 13 amino acids long. Trimming removed 3 bases at V and 8 bases at J, with 11 bases between. The V gene's germline CDR1 is SEHNR and CDR2 FQNEAQ (reference sequence). Here the CDR3 reads CASSLGRGDEQFF. DNA of the CDR3: TGTGCCAGCAGCTTGGGCAGGGGGGATGAGCAGTTCTTC.